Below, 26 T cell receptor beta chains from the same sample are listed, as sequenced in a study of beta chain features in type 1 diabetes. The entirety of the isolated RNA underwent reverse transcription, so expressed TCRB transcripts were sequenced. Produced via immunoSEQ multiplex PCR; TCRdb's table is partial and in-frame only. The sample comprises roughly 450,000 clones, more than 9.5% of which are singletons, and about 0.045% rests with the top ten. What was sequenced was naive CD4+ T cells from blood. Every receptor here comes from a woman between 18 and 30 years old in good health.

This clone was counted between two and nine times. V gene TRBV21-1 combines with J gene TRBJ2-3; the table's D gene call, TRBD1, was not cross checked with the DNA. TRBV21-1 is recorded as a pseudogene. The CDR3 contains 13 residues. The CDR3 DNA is TGTGCCAGGGGGGACAGGGTCACAGATACGCAGTATTTT. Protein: CARGDRVTDTQYF.

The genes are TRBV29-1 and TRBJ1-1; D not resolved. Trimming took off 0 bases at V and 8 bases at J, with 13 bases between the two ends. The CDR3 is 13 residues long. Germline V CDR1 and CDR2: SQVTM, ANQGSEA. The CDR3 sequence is CSVEDGRRGEAFF. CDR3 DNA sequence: TGCAGCGTTGAAGATGGGAGGAGAGGCGAAGCTTTCTTT.

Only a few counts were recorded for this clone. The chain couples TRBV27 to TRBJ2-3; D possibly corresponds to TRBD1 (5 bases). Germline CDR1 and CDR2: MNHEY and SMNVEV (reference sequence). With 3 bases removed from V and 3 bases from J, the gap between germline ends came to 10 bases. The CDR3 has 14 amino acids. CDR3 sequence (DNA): TGTGCCAGCAGTTTGGCAGGGAATACAGATACGCAGTATTTT. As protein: CASSLAGNTDTQYF.

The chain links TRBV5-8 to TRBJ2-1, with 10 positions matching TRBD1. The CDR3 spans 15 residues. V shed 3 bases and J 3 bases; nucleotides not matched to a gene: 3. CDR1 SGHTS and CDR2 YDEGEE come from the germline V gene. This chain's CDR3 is CASSSGQGVYNEQFF. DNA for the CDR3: TGTGCCAGCAGCTCCGGACAGGGGGTCTACAATGAGCAGTTCTTC.

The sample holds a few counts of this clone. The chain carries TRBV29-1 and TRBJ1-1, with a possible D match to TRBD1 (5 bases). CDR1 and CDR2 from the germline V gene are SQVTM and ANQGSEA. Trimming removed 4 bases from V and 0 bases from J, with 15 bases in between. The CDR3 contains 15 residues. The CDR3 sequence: CSVVVWGEMNTEAFF. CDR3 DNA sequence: TGCAGCGTTGTTGTGTGGGGCGAGATGAACACTGAAGCTTTCTTT.

For the CDR3, the DNA is TGCGCCAGCAGCTTGCGGGTCACAGGCACCGGGGAGCTGTTTTTT. This codes for CASSLRVTGTGELFF. V and J are TRBV5-1 and TRBJ2-2; D perhaps matches TRBD1 (5 bases). Germline V gives CDR1 SGHRS, CDR2 YFSETQ. The CDR3 totals 15 residues. Trimming pared 1 base from V and 4 bases from J, leaving 11 bases between.

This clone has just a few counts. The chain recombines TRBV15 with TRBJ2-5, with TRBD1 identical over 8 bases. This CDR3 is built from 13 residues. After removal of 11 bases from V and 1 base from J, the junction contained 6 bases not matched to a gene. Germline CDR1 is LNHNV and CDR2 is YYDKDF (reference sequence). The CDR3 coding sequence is TGTGCCTTACAGGGGGGAGCCCAAGAGACCCAGTACTTC. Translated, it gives CALQGGAQETQYF.

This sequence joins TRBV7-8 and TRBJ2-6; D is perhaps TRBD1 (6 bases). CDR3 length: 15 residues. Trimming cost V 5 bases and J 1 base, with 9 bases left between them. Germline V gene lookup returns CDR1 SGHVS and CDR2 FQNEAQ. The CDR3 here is CASSPDRSGANVLTF. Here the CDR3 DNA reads TGTGCCAGCAGCCCCGACAGGTCTGGGGCCAACGTCCTGACTTTC. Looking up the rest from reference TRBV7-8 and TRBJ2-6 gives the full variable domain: GAGVSQSPRYKVAKRGQDVALRCDPISGHVSLFWYQQALGQGPEFLTYFQNEAQLDKSGLPSDRFFAERPEGSVSTLKIQRTQQEDSAVYLCASSPDRSGANVLTFGAGSRLTVL.

The CDR3 here is CASSFRDRALTSPLYEQYV. The CDR3 DNA sequence: TGTGCCAGCAGCTTCCGGGACAGGGCGTTGACCTCCCCCTTATACGAGCAGTACGTC. V gene TRBV5-6 combines with J gene TRBJ2-7, with 9 positions matching TRBD1. The length of the CDR3 is 19 residues. The J segment lost 4 bases and the V segment lost 2 bases, leaving 19 bases of the junction unmatched. Per germline, CDR1 SGHDT and CDR2 YYEEEE.

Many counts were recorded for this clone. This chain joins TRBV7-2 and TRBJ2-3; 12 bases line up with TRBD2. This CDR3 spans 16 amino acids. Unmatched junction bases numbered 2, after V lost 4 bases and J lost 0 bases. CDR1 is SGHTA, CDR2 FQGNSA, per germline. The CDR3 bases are TGTGCCAGCAGCTACGGACTAGCGGGGAGCACAGATACGCAGTATTTT. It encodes CASSYGLAGSTDTQYF.

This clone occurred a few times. The CDR3 DNA follows: TGTGCCAGCAGCGTAGACGGCGGGAGCACAGATACGCAGTATTTT. Translated: CASSVDGGSTDTQYF. The V gene is TRBV9, the J gene TRBJ2-3, with D maybe TRBD2 (5 bases). The germline CDR1 and CDR2 sequences are SGDLS and YYNGEE. The ends were cut back, 0 bases at V and 0 bases at J, with 8 bases in the middle. This CDR3 has 15 residues.

The CDR3 region has the DNA TGTGCCAGCAGCCAAGATGGTGGGGGAACGTCCTACGAGCAGTACTTC. Translating gives CASSQDGGGTSYEQYF. The chain has TRBV4-2 and TRBJ2-7; D is tentatively TRBD1 or TRBD2 (5 bases each). Germline-derived CDR1 and CDR2 are LGHNA and YNFKEQ. V lost 0 bases and J 1 base, leaving 13 bases between the germline ends. CDR3 size: 16 residues.

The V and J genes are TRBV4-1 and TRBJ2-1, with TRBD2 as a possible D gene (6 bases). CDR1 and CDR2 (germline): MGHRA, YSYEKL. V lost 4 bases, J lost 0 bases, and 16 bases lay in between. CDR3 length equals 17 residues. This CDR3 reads CASSPDPSVSSYNEQFF. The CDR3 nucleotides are TGCGCCAGCAGCCCCGACCCTAGCGTGAGCTCCTACAATGAGCAGTTCTTC.

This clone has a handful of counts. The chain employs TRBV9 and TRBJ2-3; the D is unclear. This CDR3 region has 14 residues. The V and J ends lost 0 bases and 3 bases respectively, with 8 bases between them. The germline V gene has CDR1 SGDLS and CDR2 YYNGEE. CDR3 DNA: TGTGCCAGCAGCGTAGACGAGTCGACAGATACGCAGTATTTT. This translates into CASSVDESTDTQYF.

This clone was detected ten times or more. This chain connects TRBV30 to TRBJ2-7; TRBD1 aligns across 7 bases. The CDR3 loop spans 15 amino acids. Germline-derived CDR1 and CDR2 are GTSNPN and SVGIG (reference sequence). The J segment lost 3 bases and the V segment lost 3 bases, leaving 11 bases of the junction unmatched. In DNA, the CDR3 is TGTGCCTGGAGAGTCGCCGGGACAGTGCGCTACGAGCAGTACTTC. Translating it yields CAWRVAGTVRYEQYF.

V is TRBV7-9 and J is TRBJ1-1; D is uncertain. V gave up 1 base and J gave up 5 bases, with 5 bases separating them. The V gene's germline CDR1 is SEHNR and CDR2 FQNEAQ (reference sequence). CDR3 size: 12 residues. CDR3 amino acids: CASSLGITEAFF. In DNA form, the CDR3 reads TGTGCCAGCAGCTTAGGTATAACTGAAGCTTTCTTT.

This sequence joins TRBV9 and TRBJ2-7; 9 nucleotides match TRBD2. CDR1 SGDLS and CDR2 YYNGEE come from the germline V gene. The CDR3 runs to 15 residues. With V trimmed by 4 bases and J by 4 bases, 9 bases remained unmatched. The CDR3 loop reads CASSPGLASPYEQYF. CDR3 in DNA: TGTGCCAGCAGCCCGGGACTAGCCAGTCCTTACGAGCAGTACTTC.

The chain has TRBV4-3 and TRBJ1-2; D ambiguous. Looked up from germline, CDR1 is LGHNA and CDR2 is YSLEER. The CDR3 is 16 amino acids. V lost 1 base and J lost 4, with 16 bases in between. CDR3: CASSQVTQFMGYGYTF. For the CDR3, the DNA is TGCGCCAGCAGCCAAGTAACTCAATTTATGGGCTATGGCTACACCTTC.

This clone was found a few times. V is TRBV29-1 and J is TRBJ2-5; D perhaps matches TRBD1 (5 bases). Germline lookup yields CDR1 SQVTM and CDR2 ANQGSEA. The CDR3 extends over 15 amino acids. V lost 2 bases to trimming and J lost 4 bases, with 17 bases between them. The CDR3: CSVERPGNERETQYF. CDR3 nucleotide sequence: TGCAGCGTTGAAAGACCAGGGAACGAACGAGAGACCCAGTACTTC.

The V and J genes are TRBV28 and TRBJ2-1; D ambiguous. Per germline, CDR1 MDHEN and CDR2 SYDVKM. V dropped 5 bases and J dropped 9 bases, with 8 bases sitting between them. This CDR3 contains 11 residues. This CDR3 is CASSLRTEQFF. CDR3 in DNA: TGTGCCAGCAGTCTCCGGACTGAGCAGTTCTTC.

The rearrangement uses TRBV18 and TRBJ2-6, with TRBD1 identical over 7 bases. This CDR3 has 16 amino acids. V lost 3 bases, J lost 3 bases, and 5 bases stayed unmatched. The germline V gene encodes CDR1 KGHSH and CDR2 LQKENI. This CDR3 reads CASSPTTGVGANVLTF. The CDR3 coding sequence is TGTGCCAGCTCACCGACCACAGGGGTTGGGGCCAACGTCCTGACTTTC. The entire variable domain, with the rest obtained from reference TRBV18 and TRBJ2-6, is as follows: NAGVMQNPRHLVRRRGQEARLRCSPMKGHSHVYWYRQLPEEGLKFMVYLQKENIIDESGMPKERFSAEFPKEGPSILRIQQVVRGDSAAYFCASSPTTGVGANVLTFGAGSRLTVL.

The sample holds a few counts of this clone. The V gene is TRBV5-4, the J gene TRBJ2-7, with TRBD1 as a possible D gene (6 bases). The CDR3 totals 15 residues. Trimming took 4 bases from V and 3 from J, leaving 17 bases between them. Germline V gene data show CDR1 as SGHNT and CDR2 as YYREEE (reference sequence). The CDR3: CASSKETGRGYEQYV. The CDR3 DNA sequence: TGTGCCAGCAGCAAGGAGACAGGCCGCGGCTACGAGCAGTACGTC.

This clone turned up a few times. The CDR3 coding sequence is TGTGCCAGCTCTCGAGGGGGGAGTGACACTGAAGCTTTCTTT. Its translation: CASSRGGSDTEAFF. The chain links TRBV18 to TRBJ1-1, with D perhaps matching TRBD1 (6 bases). The CDR3 spans 14 residues. The germline CDR1 and CDR2 sequences are KGHSH and LQKENI. Trimming pared 6 bases from V and 3 bases from J, leaving 14 bases between.

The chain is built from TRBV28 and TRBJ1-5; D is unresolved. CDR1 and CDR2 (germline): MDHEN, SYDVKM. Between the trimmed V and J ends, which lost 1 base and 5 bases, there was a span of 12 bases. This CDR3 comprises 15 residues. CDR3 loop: CASSLSGRVDQPQHF. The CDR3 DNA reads TGTGCCAGCAGTTTATCCGGGAGGGTTGATCAGCCCCAGCATTTT. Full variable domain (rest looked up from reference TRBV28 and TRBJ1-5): DVKVTQSSRYLVKRTGEKVFLECVQDMDHENMFWYRQDPGLGLRLIYFSYDVKMKEKGDIPEGYSVSREKKERFSLILESASTNQTSMYLCASSLSGRVDQPQHFGDGTRLSIL.

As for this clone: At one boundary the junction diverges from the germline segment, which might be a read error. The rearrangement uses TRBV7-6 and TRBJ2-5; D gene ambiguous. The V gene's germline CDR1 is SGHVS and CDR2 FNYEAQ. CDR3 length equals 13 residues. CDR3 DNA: TGTGCCAGCTCAAAGAGCAACCATGAGACCCAGTACTTC. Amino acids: CASSKSNHETQYF.

The chain's CDR3 is CASSVDPVSYEQYF. In DNA form, the CDR3 reads TGTGCCAGCAGCGTAGATCCAGTCTCCTACGAGCAGTACTTC. The chain has TRBV9 and TRBJ2-7, with unresolved D. This CDR3 is 14 amino acids long. V dropped 0 bases and J dropped 0 bases, with 7 bases sitting between them. Germline CDR1 SGDLS, CDR2 YYNGEE.